The 14 T cell receptor beta chains below all came from one sample that was sequenced in a study of beta chain features in type 1 diabetes. Study observations and caveats: Among patients with Type 1 diabetes, TCRB CDR3s were moderately but significantly shorter in every one of the four CD4+ subsets.

All of the isolated RNA was reverse transcribed, so expressed TCRB transcripts were sequenced. Sequencing was performed with immunoSEQ multiplex PCR; in TCRdb, only in-frame clones are kept and a portion is missing. The sample holds some 120,000 clones, roughly 17% seen once. No cognate antigen is known for these TCRs. Sample: central memory CD4+ T cells from blood. These receptors all come from a man between 18 and 29 years old with type 1 diabetes.

This clone showed up just a few times. The chain recombines TRBV28 with TRBJ2-5, with D tentatively TRBD2 (6 bases). The germline V and J ends were trimmed by 3 bases and 4 bases, with 15 bases remaining between them. The germline V gene encodes CDR1 MDHEN and CDR2 SYDVKM. There are 15 residues in the CDR3. In nucleotides, the CDR3 is TGTGCCAGCAGTTTGGGTAGCGGCCGTGGAGAGACCCAGTACTTC. As protein: CASSLGSGRGETQYF.

This clone was counted only a few times. J is TRBJ2-7 and V is TRBV11-2; no clear D. Trimming removed 2 bases from V and 0 bases from J, with 8 bases in between. The V gene's germline CDR1 is SGHAT and CDR2 FQNNGV. The CDR3 consists of 14 residues. In DNA, the CDR3 is TGTGCCAGCAGCTTAACGAGCGCCTCCTACGAGCAGTACTTC. Protein product: CASSLTSASYEQYF.

The V and J genes are TRBV6-5 and TRBJ1-2; the D gene is possibly TRBD1 (6 bases). Germline V lookup: CDR1 MNHEY, CDR2 SVGAGI. There are 13 residues in the CDR3. The V gene lost 6 bases and the J gene lost 4 bases, with 12 bases spanning the gap. The CDR3 DNA follows: TGTGCCAGCAGACTAACAGGGAGCTATGGCTACACCTTC. Translated, it gives CASRLTGSYGYTF.

This sequence joins TRBV7-8 and TRBJ2-7; 9 bases agree with TRBD1. The CDR3 has 14 amino acids. CDR1 is SGHVS, CDR2 FQNEAQ, per germline. After removal of 5 bases from V and 3 bases from J, the junction contained 5 bases not matched to a gene. Here the CDR3 reads CASSVRDRDYEQYF. Here the CDR3 DNA reads TGTGCCAGCAGCGTCAGGGACAGGGACTACGAGCAGTACTTC.

For this clone: This sequence is one base from a far larger clone and is likely a read error. The chain couples TRBV18 to TRBJ2-5, with 13 nucleotides matching TRBD2. The J call is uncertain, as TRBJ2-7 better fits the DNA end. Germline V CDR1 and CDR2: KGHSH, LQKENI. The CDR3 totals 15 residues. The CDR3 region has the DNA TGTGCCAGCGCTCCCACTAGCGGGGGGGCCTACGAGCAGTACTTC. This translates into CASAPTSGGAYEQYF.

The chain recombines TRBV9 with TRBJ2-5; tentative D call: TRBD1 (6 bases). Trimming pared 0 bases from V and 2 bases from J, leaving 8 bases between. The CDR3 totals 14 residues. Per germline, CDR1 SGDLS and CDR2 YYNGEE. CDR3: CASSVGGQQETQYF. The CDR3 coding sequence is TGTGCCAGCAGCGTAGGGGGGCAACAAGAGACCCAGTACTTC.

This clone was observed at least ten times. This chain uses TRBV30 with TRBJ1-4, with D perhaps TRBD1 (5 bases). The germline V gene encodes CDR1 GTSNPN and CDR2 SVGIG (reference sequence). This CDR3 contains 15 residues. V lost 2 bases to trimming and J lost 1 base, with 11 bases between them. The CDR3 DNA reads as TGTGCCTGGAGTACCTTGGGGGGAACTAATGAAAAACTGTTTTTT. It yields the protein CAWSTLGGTNEKLFF. The full variable domain, its missing parts supplied by reference TRBV30 and TRBJ1-4, is SQTIHQWPATLVQPVGSPLSLECTVEGTSNPNLYWYRQAAGRGLQLLFYSVGIGQISSEVPQNLSASRPQDRQFILSSKKLLLSDSGFYLCAWSTLGGTNEKLFFGSGTQLSVL.

This clone occurred a few times. This chain uses TRBV28 with TRBJ1-1; no clear D gene. The CDR3 extends over 12 amino acids. The V end lost 6 bases, the J end lost 7 bases, and 12 bases lay between the germline ends. Germline assignment: CDR1 MDHEN and CDR2 SYDVKM. CDR3 loop: CASSIRPSEAFF. In DNA form, the CDR3 reads TGTGCCAGCAGCATTCGACCCAGTGAAGCTTTCTTT.

This clone was observed a few times. V and J are TRBV29-1 and TRBJ2-1; 7 nucleotides align to TRBD2. Trimming cost V 7 bases and J 5 bases; bases outside gene matches: 14. Germline V gene lookup returns CDR1 SQVTM and CDR2 ANQGSEA. The CDR3 runs to 15 residues. The CDR3, as DNA: TGCAGCGCTTCTATACTAGCGTCAGACGACAATGAGCAGTTCTTC. As protein: CSASILASDDNEQFF.

The V and J genes are TRBV6-5 and TRBJ1-5, with D uncertain. Germline CDR1 reads MNHEY; CDR2 reads SVGAGI. The CDR3 length is 13 residues. V shed 6 bases and J shed 6 bases, with 12 bases lying between them. For the CDR3, the DNA is TGTGCCAGCAGCCAAGCGTCGGGTCAGCCCCAGCATTTT. Translation: CASSQASGQPQHF.

This clone was found a few times. V usage is TRBV6-6 and J usage is TRBJ2-3, with 8 bases that match TRBD2. V gave up 8 bases and J gave up 2 bases; unmatched junction bases: 6. Germline CDR1 MNHNY, CDR2 SVGAGI (reference sequence). The CDR3 extends over 14 amino acids. CDR3 DNA: TGTGCCAGCTCTGTCGGGGGGGCCACAGATACGCAGTATTTT. Its translation: CASSVGGATDTQYF.

V gene TRBV27 combines with J gene TRBJ2-6; 8 bases agree with TRBD2. V was pared by 5 bases and J by 0 bases, with 6 bases of the junction left unmatched. Germline V gene lookup returns CDR1 MNHEY and CDR2 SMNVEV (reference sequence). This CDR3 comprises 17 residues. CDR3 loop: CASSLGLASSGANVLTF. The CDR3 DNA sequence: TGTGCCAGCAGTCTCGGACTAGCTTCCTCTGGGGCCAACGTCCTGACTTTC.

The genes are TRBV5-1 and TRBJ2-7, with TRBD2 matching over 8 bases. Germline trimming cut 4 bases from V and 3 bases from J; bases unmatched to any gene: 9. The CDR3 runs 15 residues. Per the germline V gene, CDR1 is SGHRS and CDR2 is YFSETQ. CDR3 DNA sequence: TGCGCCAGCAGCGAACAATCCGGGACTAGCTACGAGCAGTACTTC. This translates into CASSEQSGTSYEQYF.

The rearrangement uses TRBV15 and TRBJ2-7; the match to TRBD1 covers 8 bases. The junction had 3 bases not matched to a gene; V was cut back by 0 bases and J by 2 bases. The CDR3 is 15 amino acids. Germline V gene data show CDR1 as LNHNV and CDR2 as YYDKDF (reference sequence). The CDR3 coding sequence is TGTGCCACCAGCAGAGAGGGACAGGCTCCCTACGAGCAGTACTTC. Translating gives CATSREGQAPYEQYF.